This TCR beta chain was captured by sequencing in a study of low-dose radiotherapy and immunotherapy resistance in tumors. Study summary: Fractions of 0.5 Gy went to Cohort 1 every 2 weeks, totaling 6.5 Gy. The regimen for patients comprised intravenous nivolumab 240 mg every two weeks plus intravenous ipilimumab 1 mg/kg every six weeks. Participants in Cohort 2 were given 1 Gy per fraction every two weeks, for 13 Gy over 26 weeks.

TRAV- and TRBV-specific primers were used for first-strand cDNA, which covered alpha and beta chains. It was with a constant-region primer and a V-primer adapter that TCRs were amplified over approximately 20 PCR cycles. Each CDR3 protein gets one entry after TCRdb re-called the reads with MiXCR. The sample contains just over 90,000 distinct CDR3 sequences, under 25% of which appear only once. This clonotype was seen ten or more times. Stated time point: after trial treatment. Indicated treatment: LDRT plus nivolumab, ipilimumab, low-dose cyclophosphamide and aspirin (RACIN trial). Trimming at V came to 3 bases and at J to 7 bases, leaving 5 bases not matched to a gene. The germline gives CDR1 GTSNPN, CDR2 SVGIG (reference sequence). This CDR3 contains 13 residues.

This receptor was taken from a female donor with ovarian cancer. This chain uses TRBV30 with TRBJ1-5; 8 nucleotides line up with TRBD1. Specimen: PBMCs, collected after low-dose radiotherapy plus immunotherapy. CDR3 sequence reads: CAWRSRDRQPQHF. The CDR3 DNA sequence: TGTGCCTGGAGAAGCAGGGACAGGCAGCCCCAGCATTTT.